This TCR beta chain came from a study of blood T cell repertoires in COVID-19. Study-wide context: Samples of COVID-19 (acute and convalescent) were obtained from the United States, Italy and Spain. PBMCs, B-cell-depleted T cells, or T cells provided the cDNA or gDNA that made up the material.

Repertoires were generated with immunoSEQ multiplex PCR, while TCRdb's copy carries only in-frame clones and drops some. The data show roughly 120,000 clones, approximately 81% seen once. Trimming left V 3 bases short and J 1 base short, with 6 bases between. The CDR3 has 14 amino acids. Germline V gene sequence: CDR1 SEHNR, CDR2 FQNEAQ (reference sequence). This clone appeared once. This sequence was found in a man between 40 and 49 years old with acute or convalescent COVID-19. Sequences were obtained from peripheral blood. The chain couples TRBV7-9 to TRBJ2-2; D is possibly TRBD1 (5 bases). CDR3 amino acids: CASSFGQNTGELFF. The CDR3 DNA follows: TGTGCCAGCAGCTTCGGACAGAACACCGGGGAGCTGTTTTTT.